This entry lists 29 T cell receptor beta chains sequenced from one sample in a study of tumor and adjacent non-tumor tissue in lung cancer. Three rounds of nested PCR, following a modified ARM-PCR protocol, produced the TCRbeta library. TCRdb processed the multiplex PCR reads anew with MiXCR; each CDR3 protein has one entry. Among 100,000 to 120,000 distinct CDR3 sequences listed, over 75% were seen once. The template was RNA from unsorted bulk tissue. The sample taken for sequencing was lung tumor tissue. These receptors were obtained from a man between 65 and 85 years old with non-small cell lung cancer.

The genes are TRBV29-1 and TRBJ2-3, with 10 bases that match TRBD2. Per germline, CDR1 SQVTM and CDR2 ANQGSEA. The V gene end was trimmed by 4 bases and the J gene end by 13 bases; junction bases not matched to a gene: 11. The CDR3 loop spans 13 amino acids. CDR3 amino acids: CSVGRLAGVTKYF. The CDR3 nucleotides read TGCAGCGTTGGTCGTCTAGCGGGAGTGACGAAGTATTTT.

Notes on this clonotype: The CDR3 does not end in the conserved phenylalanine or tryptophan, so this is likely a read error. The gene calls are TRBV6-2 or TRBV6-3 and TRBJ2-5; a weak D match, TRBD2 (5 bases). The germline V gene has CDR1 MNHEY and CDR2 SVGEGT. The CDR3 is made up of 14 amino acids. V dropped 7 bases and J dropped 5 bases, with 17 bases sitting between them. CDR3 coding DNA: TGTGCCAGCACCTTAGCGCGAGCCATGGAGACCCAGTACTTA. It yields the protein CASTLARAMETQYL.

The chain uses TRBV7-9 and TRBJ1-2; TRBD1 matches at 9 bases. The V gene's germline CDR1 is SEHNR and CDR2 FQNEAQ (reference sequence). The junction had 16 bases not matched to a gene; V was cut back by 7 bases and J by 4 bases. This CDR3 is 17 amino acids long. CDR3: CASNLVGSTGGSYGYTF. CDR3 DNA sequence: TGTGCCAGCAACTTGGTAGGGAGCACAGGGGGCAGCTATGGCTACACCTTC.

On this clonotype: The CDR3 does not end in the conserved phenylalanine or tryptophan, so this is likely a read error. The rearrangement links TRBV4-2 to TRBJ1-2, with D hard to call. The CDR3 covers 18 residues. From germline, CDR1 is LGHNA and CDR2 YNFKEQ. Here the CDR3 reads CASNQEPGLGPFNYGYTI. The CDR3 DNA is TGTGCCAGCAACCAAGAACCGGGCCTAGGACCGTTTAACTATGGCTACACCATC.

Worth noting for this clonotype: Compared with germline, one end of the junction differs, possibly owing to a read error. The rearrangement links TRBV10-3 to TRBJ2-3; D remains ambiguous. The length of the CDR3 is 13 residues. Germline V gene data show CDR1 as ENHRY and CDR2 as SYGVKD. The CDR3 bases are TGTACCATCAGTTATCCGGGCATAGATACGCAGTATTTT. This encodes CTISYPGIDTQYF.

Remarks on this clonotype: One junction end does not reproduce the germline sequence, and a read error may be involved. The V and J genes are TRBV6-5 and TRBJ1-6; possible D gene TRBD1, 5 bases. Per the germline V gene, CDR1 is MNHEY and CDR2 is SVGAGI. This CDR3 is 15 amino acids long. CDR3 loop: CASNYSDSKNSALHF. The CDR3 bases are TGTGCCAGCAATTATTCCGACAGTAAAAATTCAGCCCTCCACTTT.

Regarding this clonotype: The missing conserved phenylalanine or tryptophan at the end of this CDR3 makes a read error likely. V gene TRBV10-2 combines with J gene TRBJ2-2; 7 bases map to TRBD2. With V trimmed by 7 bases and J by 4 bases, 15 bases remained unmatched. This CDR3 region has 17 residues. From germline, CDR1 is WSHSY and CDR2 SAAADI. This CDR3 is CASNVSGLGRSTGELFC. Here the CDR3 DNA reads TGCGCCAGCAATGTCTCAGGACTAGGTCGGTCCACCGGGGAGCTGTTTTGT.

In its sample, this clonotype was seen many times. The chain recombines TRBV5-5 with TRBJ1-4; 8 bases map to TRBD1. Germline V CDR1 and CDR2: SGHKS, YYEKEE (reference sequence). The V gene end was trimmed by 4 bases and the J gene end by 3 bases; junction bases not matched to a gene: 2. The CDR3 is 14 residues long. In DNA form, the CDR3 reads TGTGCCAGCAGCCCAGGGGGCTCTAATGAAAAACTGTTTTTT. Encoded protein: CASSPGGSNEKLFF.

The chain uses TRBV11-2 and TRBJ2-3, with unresolved D. This CDR3 comprises 13 residues. Germline assignment: CDR1 SGHAT and CDR2 FQNNGV. In DNA form, the CDR3 reads TGTACCACGTCTGGTCGGAGCATATATACGCAGTATTTT. Encoded protein: CTTSGRSIYTQYF.

Turning to this clonotype: Sequence at one end of the junction differs from germline and may be a read error. The chain couples TRBV6-5 to TRBJ2-2; 7 bases map to TRBD1. Germline V gene data show CDR1 as MNHEY and CDR2 as SVGAGI. The CDR3 loop spans 15 amino acids. DNA of the CDR3: TGTGCCAGCAGTCTCCAGGGGGTGAACACCTGGGAACTGTTTTTT. Amino acids: CASSLQGVNTWELFF.

In regard to this clonotype: The germline gene is not matched at one end of the junction; a read error may be the cause. J is TRBJ2-7 and V is TRBV7-8; 10 bases map to TRBD2. CDR1 is SGHVS and CDR2 is FQNEAQ in the germline V gene. The CDR3 has 15 amino acids. CDR3 nucleotide sequence: TGTGCCGGCAGACAACGACTAGCGGGCACCTACGAGCAGTACTTC. Translating gives CAGRQRLAGTYEQYF.

Regarding this clonotype: One junction end disagrees with the germline gene, perhaps due to a read error. The genes are TRBV6-5 and TRBJ2-7; D is unclear. The length of the CDR3 is 15 residues. The germline V gene has CDR1 MNHEY and CDR2 SVGAGI. The CDR3 sequence: CASSYSWPDIYEQYF. The CDR3 coding sequence is TGTGCCAGCAGCTACTCCTGGCCAGACATCTACGAGCAGTACTTC.

As to this clonotype: A much more abundant neighbour one base away suggests this may be a read error. This chain connects TRBV28 to TRBJ1-1; D unresolved. CDR3 length: 13 amino acids. Germline CDR1 reads MDHEN; CDR2 reads SYDVKM. The CDR3 loop is CATSLRLWTEAFF. Written as DNA, the CDR3 is TGTGCCACCAGTCTCCGTCTTTGGACTGAAGCTTTCTTT.

About this clonotype itself: Its ends do not fully match the called genes, so a read error is possible. This chain links TRBV6-1 with TRBJ1-1; D gene uncertain. Germline V CDR1 and CDR2: MNHNS, SASEGT. CDR3 length equals 15 residues. CDR3 amino acids: CASSEQRNLHTGAFF. CDR3 bases: TGTGCCAGCAGTGAACAAAGGAACTTGCACACTGGAGCTTTCTTT.

As regards this clonotype: At one of its ends the junction is not consistent with the germline gene, which may arise from a read error. J is TRBJ1-1 and V is TRBV6-5; D unresolved. Germline V CDR1 and CDR2: MNHEY, SVGAGI. The CDR3 covers 14 residues. The CDR3 is CANSSGDLGTETFF. DNA for the CDR3: TGTGCAAACAGTTCAGGAGACTTGGGCACTGAAACTTTCTTT.

Details on this clonotype: One junction end does not reproduce the germline sequence, and a read error may be involved. The chain is built from TRBV14 and TRBJ2-2; 8 bases match TRBD2. The CDR3 loop spans 16 amino acids. The germline gives CDR1 SGHDN, CDR2 FVKESK. CDR3 loop: CASRRTSGANTGELYF. The DNA for the CDR3 is TGTGCCAGCAGGCGAACTAGCGGAGCGAACACCGGGGAGTTATATTTT. The full variable domain, in which reference TRBV14 and TRBJ2-2 provide the parts outside the CDR3, is EAGVTQFPSHSVIEKGQTVTLRCDPISGHDNLYWYRRVMGKEIKFLLHFVKESKQDESGMPNNRFLAERTGGTYSTLKVQPAELEDSGVYFCASRRTSGANTGELYFGEGSRLTVL.

J is TRBJ1-2 and V is TRBV9, with 8 bases fitting TRBD1. The germline V gene encodes CDR1 SGDLS and CDR2 YYNGEE. Unmatched junction bases numbered 14, after V lost 0 bases and J lost 13 bases. The CDR3 has 15 amino acids. The CDR3 here is CASSVEGQGALGLTF. The DNA of the CDR3 is TGTGCCAGCAGCGTAGAGGGGCAGGGGGCTCTGGGACTCACCTTC.

Notes on this clonotype: One junction end does not reproduce the germline sequence, and a read error may be involved. The chain carries TRBV13 and TRBJ2-7; no clear D gene. The germline gives CDR1 PRHDT, CDR2 FYEKMQ (reference sequence). This CDR3 has 15 amino acids. The CDR3 is CASSAQMLETYEQYF. CDR3 DNA sequence: TGTGCGAGCAGCGCGCAGATGCTGGAGACCTACGAGCAGTACTTC.

This clonotype was picked up a small number of times. A read error is possible here, since a much larger clone lies one base away. The rearrangement joins TRBV5-5 to TRBJ2-2, with TRBD2 matching 7 bases. The V gene's germline CDR1 is SGHKS and CDR2 YYEKEE (reference sequence). The V and J ends lost 4 bases and 4 bases, in that order; junction bases with no gene match: 7. The CDR3 extends over 15 amino acids. This chain's CDR3 is CASSRTGGSTGELFF. CDR3 nucleotide sequence: TGTGCCAGCAGCCGGACTGGCGGGAGCACCGGGGAGCTGTTTTTT.

Worth noting for this clonotype: The conserved final phenylalanine or tryptophan is absent from the CDR3, which likely points to a read error. The chain carries TRBV10-1 and TRBJ2-3; TRBD1 is a possible D gene (5 bases). The CDR3 runs to 15 residues. The V gene's germline CDR1 is WNHNN and CDR2 SYGVQD (reference sequence). The CDR3 nucleotides read TGTACCAGCAGTGAGTCGAAACAGGCCGCAGATACGCAGTATTCT. This translates into CTSSESKQAADTQYS.

About this clonotype itself: The conserved final phenylalanine or tryptophan is absent from the CDR3, which likely points to a read error. The limits of the CDR3 on the DNA are not certain, so only TCRdb's listed CDR3 is given. J is TRBJ2-2 and V is TRBV29-1; the table's TRBD2 call for D was not verified on the DNA. The V gene's germline CDR1 is SQVTM and CDR2 ANQGSEA. Inclusive of both ends, the CDR3 amounts to 14 amino acids. This CDR3 is CNADVAGGTGELFV.

This clonotype was picked up a small number of times. A much larger clone differs by one base, so this may be a read error. The chain uses TRBV28 and TRBJ1-5; tentatively, D is TRBD1 (5 bases). Germline CDR1 MDHEN, CDR2 SYDVKM. CDR3 length: 16 residues. CDR3 protein: CTSRLEARGLNQPQHF. The CDR3 bases are TGTACCAGCAGACTAGAGGCGAGGGGTCTAAATCAGCCCCAGCATTTT. The full variable domain, its missing parts supplied by reference TRBV28 and TRBJ1-5, is DVKVTQSSRYLVKRTGEKVFLECVQDMDHENMFWYRQDPGLGLRLIYFSYDVKMKEKGDIPEGYSVSREKKERFSLILESASTNQTSMYLCTSRLEARGLNQPQHFGDGTRLSIL.

The chain links TRBV4-1 to TRBJ2-2, with 8 nucleotides matching TRBD1. CDR3 length equals 15 residues. The germline gives CDR1 MGHRA, CDR2 YSYEKL. Trimming took 3 bases from V and 8 from J; bases not matched to a gene: 8. For the CDR3, the DNA is TGCGCCAGCAGCCAGTGGACAGGGCGCATAGGGGAGCTGTTTTTT. It yields the protein CASSQWTGRIGELFF.

This clonotype has ten or more counts. The V and J genes are TRBV4-3 and TRBJ2-3; 12 bases align to TRBD2. The junction had 23 bases not matched to a gene; V was cut back by 2 bases and J by 2 bases. This CDR3 region has 23 residues. Per the germline V gene, CDR1 is LGHNA and CDR2 is YSLEER. CDR3 in amino acids: CASSQWFGGGLAGGRNHTDTQYF. The CDR3 region has the DNA TGCGCCAGCAGCCAATGGTTTGGGGGCGGGCTAGCGGGAGGGCGAAATCACACAGATACGCAGTATTTT.

On this clonotype: Likely a read error: the CDR3 ends without its conserved phenylalanine or tryptophan. It is unclear where the CDR3 begins or ends on the DNA, so no DNA is shown, and the CDR3 is as TCRdb lists it. V and J are TRBV28 and TRBJ2-7. Germline V CDR1 and CDR2: MDHEN, SYDVKM. The CDR3 is 15 residues long, ends included. The CDR3 region is CASSLWGFGSYEQYI.

This clonotype has a single count. The chain has TRBV6-1 and TRBJ2-1; D possibly corresponds to TRBD2 (6 bases). CDR3 size: 15 residues. Germline lookup yields CDR1 MNHNS and CDR2 SASEGT. V lost 5 bases to trimming and J lost 5 bases, with 16 bases between them. The CDR3 coding sequence is TGTGCCAGCAGTCGACTAGTGGGATCCCACAATGAGCAGTTCTTC. Protein sequence: CASSRLVGSHNEQFF.

This clonotype was seen a handful of times. A junction boundary mismatches the germline segment, possibly from a read error. This chain joins TRBV5-5 and TRBJ1-1, with D unresolved. The germline gives CDR1 SGHKS, CDR2 YYEKEE (reference sequence). This CDR3 has 13 residues. CDR3 region: CAGSVGMNTEAFF. The CDR3 coding sequence is TGTGCCGGCAGTGTGGGCATGAACACTGAAGCTTTCTTT.

About this clonotype: Because it lacks the conserved phenylalanine or tryptophan at the end, this CDR3 is likely a read error. The chain couples TRBV11-3 to TRBJ2-1; TRBD2 matches 14 bases. The CDR3 spans 17 residues. CDR1 and CDR2 from the germline V gene are SGHNT and YENEEA. CDR3 in DNA: TGTGTCAGCAGCCCCCTAGGGACTAGCGGGGGCTACAATGAGCAGTTCCTC. Protein: CVSSPLGTSGGYNEQFL.

Comment on this clonotype: Germline and junction disagree at one end, which may indicate a read error. The genes are TRBV29-1 and TRBJ2-1, with no clear D. From germline, CDR1 is SQVTM and CDR2 ANQGSEA. This CDR3 is 14 amino acids long. This CDR3 is CSVEDSGVYNEHFF. Written as DNA, the CDR3 is TGCAGCGTTGAAGATTCTGGGGTGTACAATGAGCACTTCTTC.